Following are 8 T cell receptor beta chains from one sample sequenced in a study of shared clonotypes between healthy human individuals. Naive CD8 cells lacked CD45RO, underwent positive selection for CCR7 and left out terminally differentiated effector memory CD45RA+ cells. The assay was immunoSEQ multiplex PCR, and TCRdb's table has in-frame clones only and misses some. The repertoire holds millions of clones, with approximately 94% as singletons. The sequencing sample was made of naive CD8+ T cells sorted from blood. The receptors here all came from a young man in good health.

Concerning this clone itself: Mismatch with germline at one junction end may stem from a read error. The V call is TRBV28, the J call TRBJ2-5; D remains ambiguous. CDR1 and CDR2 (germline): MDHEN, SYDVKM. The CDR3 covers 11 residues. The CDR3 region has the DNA TGTGCCAGCAGTCCCCACGAGACCCTGTACTTC. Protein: CASSPHETLYF.

CDR3 region: CASSGTEGNSPLHF. In nucleotides, the CDR3 is TGTGCCAGCAGTGGGACAGAAGGTAATTCACCCCTCCACTTT. The gene calls are TRBV6-5 and TRBJ1-6; 7 positions agree with TRBD1. V trimming: 5 bases; J trimming: 6 bases; junction bases outside the gene matches: 4. This CDR3 spans 14 amino acids. Germline lookup yields CDR1 MNHEY and CDR2 SVGAGI.

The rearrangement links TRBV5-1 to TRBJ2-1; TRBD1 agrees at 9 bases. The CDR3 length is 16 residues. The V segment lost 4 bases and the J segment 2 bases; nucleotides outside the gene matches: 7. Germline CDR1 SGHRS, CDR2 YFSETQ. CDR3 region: CASSPAGTGTYNEQFF. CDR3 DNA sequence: TGCGCCAGCAGCCCCGCCGGGACAGGGACCTACAATGAGCAGTTCTTC. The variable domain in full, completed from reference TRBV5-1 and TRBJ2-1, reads KAGVTQTPRYLIKTRGQQVTLSCSPISGHRSVSWYQQTPGQGLQFLFEYFSETQRNKGNFPGRFSGRQFSNSRSEMNVSTLELGDSALYLCASSPAGTGTYNEQFFGPGTRLTVL.

The CDR3 region is CASTREGAGQPQHF. The DNA for the CDR3 is TGCGCCAGCACCCGAGAGGGGGCGGGTCAGCCCCAGCATTTT. The J gene is TRBJ1-5, the V gene TRBV5-1, with TRBD1 matching 7 bases. The CDR3 is made up of 14 amino acids. J was trimmed by 6 bases and V by 6 bases; bases with no gene match: 9. In germline, CDR1 is SGHRS, CDR2 YFSETQ.

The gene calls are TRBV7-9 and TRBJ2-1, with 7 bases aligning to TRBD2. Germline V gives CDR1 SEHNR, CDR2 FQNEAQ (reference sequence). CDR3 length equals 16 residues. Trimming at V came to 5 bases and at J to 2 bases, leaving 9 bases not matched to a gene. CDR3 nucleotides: TGTGCCAGCAGCCAATTTGCGGGAGTGGCCTACAATGAGCAGTTCTTC. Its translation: CASSQFAGVAYNEQFF.

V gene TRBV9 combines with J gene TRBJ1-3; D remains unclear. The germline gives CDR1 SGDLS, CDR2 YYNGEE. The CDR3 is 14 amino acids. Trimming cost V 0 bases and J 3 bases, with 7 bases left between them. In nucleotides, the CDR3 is TGTGCCAGCAGCGTAGGTCAGGATGGAAACACCATATATTTT. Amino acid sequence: CASSVGQDGNTIYF.

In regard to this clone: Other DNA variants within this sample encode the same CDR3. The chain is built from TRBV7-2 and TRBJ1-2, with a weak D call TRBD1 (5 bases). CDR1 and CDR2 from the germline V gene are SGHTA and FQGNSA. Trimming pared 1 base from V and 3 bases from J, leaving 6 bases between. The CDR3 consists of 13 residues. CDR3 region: CASSLVGDYGYTF. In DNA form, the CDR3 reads TGTGCCAGCAGCTTAGTAGGGGACTATGGCTACACCTTC.

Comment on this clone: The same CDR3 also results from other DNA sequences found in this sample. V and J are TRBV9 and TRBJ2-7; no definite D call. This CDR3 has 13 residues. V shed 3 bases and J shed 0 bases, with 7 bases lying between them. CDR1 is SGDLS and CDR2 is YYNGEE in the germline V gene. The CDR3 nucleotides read TGTGCCAGCAGCGGTGGAAACTCCTACGAGCAGTACTTC. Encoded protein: CASSGGNSYEQYF.